The T cell receptor (beta chain) described here comes from a study of shared clonotypes between healthy human individuals. Study-level information: Donors were two women and three men aged 18 to 49. CD8 memory received one plate per donor, CD8 naive two, CD4 memory three and CD4 naive three.

Study observations and caveats: The study found roughly 5.3% of naive CD4 clonotypes shared across several donors. A generally larger estimated richness was seen in naive subsets than in memory subsets.

The data were produced by immunoSEQ multiplex PCR, yet TCRdb's version contains in-frame clones alone and is incomplete. Seen here are roughly 2.6 million clones, approximately 90% observed once, and the top ten hold 0.14%. As regards this clone: Antigen unknown.

In germline, CDR1 is MNHEY, CDR2 SVGAGI. The CDR3 has 14 amino acids. V was trimmed by 4 bases and J by 1 base, leaving 10 bases between them. V gene TRBV6-5 combines with J gene TRBJ1-1, with D perhaps TRBD1 (6 bases). The sequenced material came from naive CD4+ T cells sorted from blood. Sample subset: CD45RA+ positively selected. The sequence derives from a man in his late teens or twenties in good health. In DNA, the CDR3 is TGTGCCAGCAGTTCATACAGGGAGAACACTGAAGCTTTCTTT. This codes for CASSSYRENTEAFF.